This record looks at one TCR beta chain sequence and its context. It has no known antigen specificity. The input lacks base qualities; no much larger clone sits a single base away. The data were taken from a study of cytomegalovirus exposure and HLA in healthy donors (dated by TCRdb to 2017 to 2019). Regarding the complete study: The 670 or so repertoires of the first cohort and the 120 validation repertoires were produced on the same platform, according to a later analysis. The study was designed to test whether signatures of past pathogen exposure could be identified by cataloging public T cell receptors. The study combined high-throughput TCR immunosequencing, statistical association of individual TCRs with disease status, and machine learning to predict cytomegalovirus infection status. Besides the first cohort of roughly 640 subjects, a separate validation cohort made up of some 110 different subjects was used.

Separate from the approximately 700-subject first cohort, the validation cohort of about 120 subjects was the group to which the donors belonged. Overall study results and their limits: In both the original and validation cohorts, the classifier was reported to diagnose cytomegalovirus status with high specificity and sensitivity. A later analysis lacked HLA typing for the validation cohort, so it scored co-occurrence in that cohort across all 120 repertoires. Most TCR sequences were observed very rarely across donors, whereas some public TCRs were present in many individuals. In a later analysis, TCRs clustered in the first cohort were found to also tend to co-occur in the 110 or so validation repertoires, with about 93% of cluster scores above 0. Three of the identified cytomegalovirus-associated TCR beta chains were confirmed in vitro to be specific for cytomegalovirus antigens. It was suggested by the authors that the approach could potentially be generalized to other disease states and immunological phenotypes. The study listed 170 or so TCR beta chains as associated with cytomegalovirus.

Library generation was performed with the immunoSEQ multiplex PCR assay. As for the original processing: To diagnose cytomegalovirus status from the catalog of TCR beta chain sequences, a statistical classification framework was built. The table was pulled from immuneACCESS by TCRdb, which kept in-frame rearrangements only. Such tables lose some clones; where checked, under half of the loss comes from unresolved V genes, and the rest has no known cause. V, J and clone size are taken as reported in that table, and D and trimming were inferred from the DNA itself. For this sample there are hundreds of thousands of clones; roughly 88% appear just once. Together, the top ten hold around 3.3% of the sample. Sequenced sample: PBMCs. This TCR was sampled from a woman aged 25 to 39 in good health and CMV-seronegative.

The CDR3 protein sequence reads: CSIQGEGPDGELFF. The nucleotides are TGCAGCATCCAGGGGGAGGGCCCCGACGGGGAGCTGTTTTTT. The rearranged chain carries TRBV29-1 and TRBJ2-2, with the D gene tentatively TRBD1 or TRBD2, based on 7 matching bases in each. CDR1 and CDR2, looked up from the germline V gene, are SQVTM and ANQGSEA. Spanning cysteine to phenylalanine, the CDR3 consists of 14 amino acids. Here the CDR3 DNA is all that survives: 42 bases in frame from base 1. V loses 8 bases of germline sequence and J loses 7 bases, and the interval between the two ends is 20 bases.